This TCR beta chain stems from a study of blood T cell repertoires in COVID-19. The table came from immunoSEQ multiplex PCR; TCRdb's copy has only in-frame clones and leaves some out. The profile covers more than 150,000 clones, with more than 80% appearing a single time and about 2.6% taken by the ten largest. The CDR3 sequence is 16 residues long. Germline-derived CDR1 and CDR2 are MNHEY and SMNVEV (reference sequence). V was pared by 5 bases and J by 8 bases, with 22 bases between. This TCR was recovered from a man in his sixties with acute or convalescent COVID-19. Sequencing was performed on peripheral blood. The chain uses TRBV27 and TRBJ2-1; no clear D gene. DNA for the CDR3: TGTGCCAGCAGTGCCCCGGGTAGGCGGCCCTCCGATGAGCAGTTCTTC. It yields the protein CASSAPGRRPSDEQFF.